This T cell receptor (beta chain) was recovered during a study of blood T cell dynamics during melanoma immunotherapy. The CDR3 length is 11 residues. The V end was cut by 5 bases, the J end by 8 bases, with 9 bases between. CDR1 is MNHNY, CDR2 SVGAGI, per germline (reference sequence). The method was immunoSEQ multiplex PCR; TCRdb's version includes in-frame clones alone and lacks a portion of them. The sample has 15,000 or so clones, roughly 89% seen once. Noted time point: week 3, after first cycle of checkpoint inhibitor. This TCR came from a human donor with melanoma. This sample comprised blood, obtained from a patient treated with checkpoint blockade. The chain employs TRBV6-6 and TRBJ1-2; D not certain. The CDR3 protein is CASSPVGGYTF. In nucleotides, the CDR3 is TGTGCCAGCAGTCCCGTAGGAGGCTACACCTTC.